These 28 T cell receptor delta chains originate from one sample sequenced in a study of gamma-delta chains in newborns, infants, children. TCRdb called clones anew from the reads with CATT. Here the sample spans some 4,100 delta-chain clones, approximately 0.55% being singletons. The sequencing input was blood. The receptors were gathered from a child who was a newborn, infant or young child, either healthy, febrile or measles-vaccinated (not recorded which).

This clone has just a few counts. Other DNA sequences of this sample code for an identical CDR3. The V gene is TRDV2, the J gene TRDJ1; a possible D gene is TRDD3 (5 bases). In germline, CDR1 is GEAIGNYY, CDR2 EKD. The germline V and J ends were trimmed by 1 base and 0 bases, with 5 bases remaining between them. This CDR3 region has 13 residues. The CDR3 reads CACDTGYTDKLIF. CDR3 coding DNA: TGTGCCTGTGACACGGGATACACCGATAAACTCATCTTT.

Turning to this clone: The translation of this DNA and the TCRdb protein of a much larger clone differ at residue 4, probably owing to a read error; the protein shown here is translated from the DNA. The gene calls are TRDV2 and TRDJ3; D unresolved. In germline, CDR1 is GEAIGNYY, CDR2 EKD. The CDR3 sequence is 13 residues long. CDR3 loop: CACGTWDTRQMFF. The CDR3, as DNA: TGTGCCTGTGGCACCTGGGACACCCGACAGATGTTTTTC.

This clone was counted between two and nine times. The protein recorded in TCRdb matches a much larger clone and deviates from this DNA's translation at residue 3, suggesting a read error; the protein here is obtained by translating the DNA. The rearrangement joins TRDV2 to TRDJ1; 12 bases match TRDD3. This CDR3 has 15 amino acids. Trimming took 9 bases from V and 4 from J; bases not matched to a gene: 11. The germline CDR1 and CDR2 sequences are GEAIGNYY and EKD. CDR3 sequence reads: CAGTGGYSGNDKLIF. CDR3 coding DNA: TGTGCCGGGACTGGGGGATACTCGGGCAACGATAAACTCATCTTT.

With respect to this clone: TCRdb has a much larger clone's protein, which differs at residue 7 from the translation of this DNA, likely because of a read error; what is shown is the protein translated from the DNA. V gene TRDV2 combines with J gene TRDJ3, with D possibly TRDD3 on 6 matching bases. CDR3 length equals 18 residues. Germline V CDR1 and CDR2: GEAIGNYY, EKD. The germline V and J ends were trimmed by 1 base and 0 bases, with 12 bases remaining between them. Here the CDR3 reads CACDTYRGSSWDTRQMFF. The CDR3 DNA is TGTGCCTGTGACACGTACCGGGGGAGCTCCTGGGACACCCGACAGATGTTTTTC.

Comment on this clone: A read error likely explains this, since a far larger clone differs by one base. Other DNA sequences in the sample encode the same CDR3. The chain employs TRDV2 and TRDJ3, with 10 bases fitting TRDD3. The CDR3 length is 19 residues. From germline, CDR1 is GEAIGNYY and CDR2 EKD. DNA of the CDR3: TGTGCCTGCGACACCGTGGGACTGGGGGATTACTGGGACACCCGACAGATGTTTTTC. This gives the protein CACDTVGLGDYWDTRQMFF.

This clone was counted between two and nine times. TCRdb pairs this DNA with a much larger clone's protein that differs at residue 9, likely a read error; the protein shown was translated from the DNA. This chain connects TRDV2 to TRDJ1; D is perhaps TRDD3 (5 bases). In germline, CDR1 is GEAIGNYY, CDR2 EKD. The CDR3 is made up of 12 amino acids. The CDR3 protein is CACDWGTDILIF. CDR3 DNA sequence: TGTGCCTGTGACTGGGGTACCGATATACTCATCTTT.

Note on this clone: The mismatch at residue 4 between this DNA's translation and the TCRdb protein of a much larger clone likely reflects a read error; the protein shown is translated from the DNA. The rearrangement joins TRDV2 to TRDJ2, with a possible D match to TRDD3 (6 bases). Germline CDR1 and CDR2: GEAIGNYY and EKD. The CDR3 is made up of 15 amino acids. CDR3 nucleotide sequence: TGTGCCTGTGGCACCTGGGGTGCTTTGACAGCACAACTCTTCTTT. Translating it yields CACGTWGALTAQLFF.

Comment on this clone: This DNA translates differently at residue 7 from the TCRdb protein, which is that of a much larger clone; a read error is likely, and the protein shown is the DNA's own translation. The chain has TRDV2 and TRDJ3; D uncertain. Deletions cut 0 bases from V and 1 base from J, with 12 bases between. The CDR3 length is 18 residues. In germline, CDR1 is GEAIGNYY, CDR2 EKD. The CDR3 sequence: CACDTWEIKSWDTRQMFF. The CDR3 DNA is TGTGCCTGTGACACCTGGGAGATAAAGTCCTGGGACACCCGACAGATGTTTTTC.

This clone occurred a few times. TCRdb attributes to this sequence the protein of a much larger clone, which differs from the DNA translation at residue 6; a read error is likely, and the protein displayed is translated from the DNA. V and J are TRDV2 and TRDJ3; tentative D call: TRDD3 (5 bases). CDR3 size: 18 residues. Germline V CDR1 and CDR2: GEAIGNYY, EKD. V was clipped by 1 base and J by 2 bases, with 14 bases between them. CDR3 in amino acids: CACDTEDRGTWDTRQMFF. The CDR3 DNA is TGTGCCTGTGACACGGAGGATAGGGGAACCTGGGACACCCGACAGATGTTTTTC.

J is TRDJ3 and V is TRDV2, with 8 bases lining up with TRDD3. The CDR3 consists of 21 residues. Germline lookup yields CDR1 GEAIGNYY and CDR2 EKD. V dropped 3 bases and J dropped 0; count of bases not matched to a gene: 15. CDR3 in DNA: TGTGCCTGTGACTCACTCCCCGTACTGGGGGGGAGCTCCTGGGACACCCGACAGATGTTTTTC. It encodes CACDSLPVLGGSSWDTRQMFF.

This clone occurred a few times. TCRdb assigns this DNA the protein of a much larger clone, which departs from its translation at residue 10; this likely reflects a read error, and the protein shown comes from translating the DNA. The V gene is TRDV2, the J gene TRDJ3; 8 nucleotides match TRDD3. The trim removed 0 bases at V and 6 bases at J, leaving 6 bases unmatched. Germline values: CDR1 GEAIGNYY, CDR2 EKD. CDR3 length: 17 amino acids. CDR3 protein: CACDTVWGTLDTRQMFF. As DNA, the CDR3 is TGTGCCTGTGACACCGTCTGGGGGACCTTGGACACCCGACAGATGTTTTTC.

This clone was picked up a small number of times. Only one base separates this from a far larger clonotype, so it likely reflects a read error. This chain joins TRDV2 and TRDJ3, with 10 positions matching TRDD3. Germline V gene lookup returns CDR1 GEAIGNYY and CDR2 EKD. V shed 0 bases and J 0 bases; nucleotides not matched to a gene: 10. This CDR3 contains 21 residues. In DNA, the CDR3 is TGTGCCTGTGACACCGTACTGGGGGATCTTAAGAGCTCCTGGGACACCCGACAGATGTTTTTC. Its translation: CACDTVLGDLKSSWDTRQMFF.

With respect to this clone: Since a much larger clone is just one base distant, this may be a read error. Other DNA variants within this sample encode the same CDR3. J is TRDJ3 and V is TRDV2; 12 nucleotides match TRDD3. The CDR3 is 19 residues long. Per the germline V gene, CDR1 is GEAIGNYY and CDR2 is EKD. The CDR3, as DNA: TGTGCCTGTGACACCACCTGGGGGATACGTGGCTGGGATACCCGACAGATGTTTTTC. Its translation: CACDTTWGIRGWDTRQMFF.

As regards this clone: This DNA's translation differs at residue 3 from TCRdb's protein, which comes from a much larger clone; a read error is likely, and the protein shown is translated from the DNA. The chain couples TRDV2 to TRDJ3; 7 nucleotides match TRDD3. Germline V gene sequence: CDR1 GEAIGNYY, CDR2 EKD. This CDR3 region has 18 residues. For the CDR3, the DNA is TGTGCCCGTGACGTACTGGGGACCGGCTCCTGGGACACCCGACAGATGTTTTTC. This sequence encodes CARDVLGTGSWDTRQMFF.

Worth noting for this clone: A single base is all that separates this from a far larger clone, so a read error is likely. At the DNA level, this CDR3 is encoded by other sequences in the same sample as well. The chain couples TRDV2 to TRDJ3; 7 nucleotides align to TRDD3. There are 18 residues in the CDR3. The germline CDR1 and CDR2 sequences are GEAIGNYY and EKD. The CDR3 loop is CACDTWGSSSWDTRQMFF. In DNA, the CDR3 is TGTGCCTGTGACACCTGGGGGAGTAGCTCCTGGGACACCCGGCAGATGTTTTTC.

This clone has just a few counts. TCRdb's entry gives the protein of a much larger clone, which mismatches this DNA's translation at residue 4, likely from a read error; the protein reported here is translated from the DNA. The chain has TRDV2 and TRDJ2, with 9 nucleotides matching TRDD2. CDR3 length: 17 amino acids. V shed 6 bases, J shed 5 bases, and the junction held 15 bases outside the gene matches. CDR1 and CDR2 from the germline V gene are GEAIGNYY and EKD. The CDR3 sequence: CACNPLPTLLYTAQLFF. In DNA form, the CDR3 reads TGTGCCTGTAACCCCCTTCCTACCTTACTATATACAGCACAACTCTTCTTT.

Concerning this clone itself: A much bigger clone sits one base away, suggesting this may be a read error. The chain couples TRDV2 to TRDJ3, with 13 bases identical to TRDD3. CDR1 is GEAIGNYY, CDR2 EKD, per germline. CDR3 length: 21 amino acids. The CDR3 is CACDTKLGDTGSSWGTRQMFF. In DNA form, the CDR3 reads TGTGCCTGTGACACGAAACTGGGGGATACGGGGAGCTCCTGGGGCACCCGACAGATGTTTTTC.

With regard to this clone: Just one base apart from a much larger clone, this may be a read error. Other DNA sequences of this sample code for an identical CDR3. The chain carries TRDV2 and TRDJ3, with 9 bases that match TRDD3. This CDR3 has 18 residues. CDR1 and CDR2 from the germline V gene are GEAIGNYY and EKD. J lost 1 base, V lost 2 bases, and 5 bases had no gene match. As DNA, the CDR3 is TGTGCCTGTGACATACTGGGGGACAGGTCCTGGGACACCCGACAGATGTTTTTC. It translates to CACDILGDRSWDTRQMFF.

About this clone itself: This may be a read error, as it is one base from a much larger clone. The gene calls are TRDV2 and TRDJ3, with a weak D call TRDD3 (5 bases). V gave up 0 bases and J gave up 0 bases, with 17 bases separating them. Germline CDR1 GEAIGNYY, CDR2 EKD. The length of the CDR3 is 20 residues. This chain's CDR3 is CACDTVWGQKGSWDTRQMFF. CDR3 nucleotides: TGTGCCTGTGACACCGTTTGGGGCCAAAAAGGCTCCTGGGACACCCGACAGATGTTTTTC.

This clone was seen a handful of times. The protein that TCRdb holds for this DNA derives from a much larger clone and differs from the translated DNA at residue 11, which likely indicates a read error; the protein shown here is translated from the DNA. The CDR3 is CACDTGGRTDELIF. DNA of the CDR3: TGTGCCTGTGACACTGGGGGACGTACCGATGAACTCATCTTT. The chain carries TRDV2 and TRDJ1, with 7 bases lining up with TRDD3. CDR1 is GEAIGNYY, CDR2 EKD, per germline. The CDR3 is 14 residues long.

This clone ranks as large. The sample carries other DNA sequences with the same CDR3. J is TRDJ2 and V is TRAV29/DV5; 9 positions agree with TRDD2. The V segment lost 1 base and the J segment 7 bases; nucleotides outside the gene matches: 14. The germline gives CDR1 NSMFDY, CDR2 ISSIKDK. This CDR3 comprises 17 residues. This chain's CDR3 is CAASRLPTGGGRAQLFF. The CDR3 DNA sequence: TGTGCAGCAAGCCGCCTTCCTACGGGTGGGGGACGAGCACAACTCTTCTTT.

Note on this clone: This likely traces to a read error, being one base from a far larger clone. Within the sample, other DNA sequences also encode this same CDR3. The J gene is TRDJ2, the V gene TRDV2, with 9 bases aligning to TRDD3. Germline values: CDR1 GEAIGNYY, CDR2 EKD. The CDR3 covers 16 residues. This CDR3 reads CACDTLGDSLTAQLFF. The CDR3, as DNA: TGTGCCTGTGACACTCTGGGGGATTCCTTGACAGCGCAACTCTTCTTT.

A few counts support this clone. With only one base between it and a far larger clone, this is likely a read error. Additional DNA sequences in this sample encode the identical CDR3. The V and J genes are TRAV29/DV5 and TRDJ2; possible D gene TRDD3, 6 bases. The CDR3 contains 16 residues. Germline CDR1 reads NSMFDY; CDR2 reads ISSIKDK. Trimming left V 1 base short and J 4 bases short, with 17 bases between. DNA for the CDR3: TGTGCAGCAAGCTCAACCGGGGGAGCGGGGACAGCACAACTCTTCTTT. Translated: CAASSTGGAGTAQLFF.

This clone is labeled medium-sized (0.01 to 0.1%). This sample also contains other DNA sequences that code for the same CDR3. The chain has TRDV2 and TRDJ3; 9 positions agree with TRDD3. Per germline, CDR1 GEAIGNYY and CDR2 EKD. The CDR3 length is 19 residues. The V segment lost 0 bases and the J segment 0 bases; nucleotides outside the gene matches: 5. The CDR3 DNA sequence: TGTGCCTGTGACACCGTACTGGGGGAGCGCTCCTGGGACACCCGACAGATGTTTTTC. Residues: CACDTVLGERSWDTRQMFF.

This clone rates as medium-sized (0.01 to 0.1%). At the DNA level, this CDR3 is encoded by other sequences in the same sample as well. The chain carries TRAV29/DV5 and TRDJ1; the match to TRDD3 covers 8 bases. V was pared by 0 bases and J by 2 bases, with 3 bases of the junction left unmatched. This CDR3 has 14 residues. CDR1 and CDR2 (germline): NSMFDY, ISSIKDK. CDR3 nucleotides: TGTGCAGCAAGCGTATACTGGGGGACCGATAAACTCATCTTT. Protein sequence: CAASVYWGTDKLIF.

This clone was counted a few times. A far more abundant clone sits one base away, making this likely a read error. Other DNA variants within this sample encode the same CDR3. The chain uses TRDV2 and TRDJ3, with TRDD3 matching over 8 bases. This CDR3 is built from 18 residues. Germline V gene sequence: CDR1 GEAIGNYY, CDR2 EKD. As DNA, the CDR3 is TGTGCCTGTGACACCGTACTGGGGGTAACCTGGGACACCCGACAGATGTTCTTC. Protein product: CACDTVLGVTWDTRQMFF.

The sample holds a few counts of this clone. The protein given by TCRdb reflects a much larger clone and differs at residue 12 from this DNA's translation, likely from a read error; the protein shown is the DNA's translation. CDR3 bases: TGTGCCTGCGACACCGTCTGGGGGAGCTCCTGGGGCACCCGACAGATGTTTTTC. Translation gives CACDTVWGSSWGTRQMFF. This chain joins TRDV2 and TRDJ3; TRDD3 aligns across 8 bases. The V gene's germline CDR1 is GEAIGNYY and CDR2 EKD. The length of the CDR3 is 18 residues.

Note on this clone: Translating this DNA gives a protein that differs at residue 3 from the TCRdb one, which belongs to a much larger clone; a read error is likely, and the protein shown is this translation. CDR3 sequence reads: CARDSGYSTDKLIF. The DNA for the CDR3 is TGTGCCCGTGACAGTGGATATTCCACCGATAAACTCATCTTT. This rearrangement joins TRDV2 to TRDJ1; the D gene is possibly TRDD3 (5 bases). This CDR3 is 14 amino acids long. CDR1 is GEAIGNYY, CDR2 EKD, per germline.